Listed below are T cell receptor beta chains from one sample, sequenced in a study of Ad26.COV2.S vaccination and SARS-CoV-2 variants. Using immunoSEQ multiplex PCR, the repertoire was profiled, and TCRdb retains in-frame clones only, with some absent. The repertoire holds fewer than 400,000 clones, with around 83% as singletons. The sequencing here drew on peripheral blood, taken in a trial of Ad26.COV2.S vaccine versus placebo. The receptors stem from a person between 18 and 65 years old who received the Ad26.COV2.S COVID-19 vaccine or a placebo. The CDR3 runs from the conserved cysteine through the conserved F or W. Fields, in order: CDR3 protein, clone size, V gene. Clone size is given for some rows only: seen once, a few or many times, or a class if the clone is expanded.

CDR3 protein: CASSSWTGGSDEQYF
clone size: .
V gene: TRBV7-2

CDR3 protein: CASSEASRVGREKLFF
clone size: .
V gene: TRBV2

CDR3 protein: CSASYTSNQPQHF
clone size: once
V gene: TRBV20-1

CDR3 protein: CASSLGYRSSYEQYF
clone size: .
V gene: TRBV7-2

CDR3 protein: CASSFSGELFF
clone size: few
V gene: TRBV12-3/TRBV12-4

CDR3 protein: CASREGGPSDTQYF
clone size: .
V gene: TRBV10-2

CDR3 protein: CASSQGAGTYEQYF
clone size: .
V gene: TRBV4-2

CDR3 protein: CASSRGRTNEKLFF
clone size: .
V gene: TRBV5-4

CDR3 protein: CASSHGASEHEQFF
clone size: .
V gene: TRBV7-2

CDR3 protein: CASAKGQAKETQYF
clone size: .
V gene: TRBV12-5

CDR3 protein: CAWSKVAQETQYF
clone size: .
V gene: TRBV30

CDR3 protein: CASSFTGEIAPLHF
clone size: few
V gene: TRBV7-9

CDR3 protein: CASSLETVPYEQYF
clone size: .
V gene: TRBV5-6

CDR3 protein: CASSYSTDGDSGNTIYF
clone size: .
V gene: TRBV6-2/TRBV6-3

CDR3 protein: CASSWLGENTEAFF
clone size: once
V gene: TRBV5-4

CDR3 protein: CASSYGTAIGYTF
clone size: .
V gene: TRBV5-1

CDR3 protein: CASSVDVWVNEQFF
clone size: once
V gene: TRBV9

CDR3 protein: CASSQVTGMNTGELFF
clone size: .
V gene: TRBV4-3

CDR3 protein: CASSPGQTDTQYF
clone size: once
V gene: TRBV19

CDR3 protein: CASSLRTGGSYEQYF
clone size: .
V gene: TRBV27

CDR3 protein: CASAYIGEQYF
clone size: .
V gene: TRBV5-6